This T cell receptor (beta chain) was recorded in a study of radiation and T cells in renal cell carcinoma. A word on this clone: The antigen remains unidentified.

Stated time point: baseline pretreatment blood. The treatment was: 15 Gy SBRT to primary tumor, nephrectomy 4 weeks later. Radiation-treated patients gave blood at baseline, week 2 and week 4. Assay used: immunoSEQ multiplex PCR; TCRdb lists only in-frame clones, some missing. The sample lists 40,000 to 50,000 clones, 83% occurring once. V gave up 0 bases and J gave up 1 base, with 5 bases separating them. Germline V CDR1 and CDR2: MNHEY, SVGAGI. This CDR3 contains 14 residues. Findings and caveats of the study: Top tumor clonotypes rose in blood 2 weeks post-radiation, then contracted.

This TCR was recovered from a woman in her 70s with renal cell carcinoma. The chain recombines TRBV6-5 with TRBJ2-3; D gene uncertain. The sequences come from blood, collected from a patient whose treatment included radiotherapy and nephrectomy. This CDR3 is CASSYSLGTDTQYF. Here the CDR3 DNA reads TGTGCCAGCAGTTACTCATTAGGCACAGATACGCAGTATTTT.